This passage covers 16 T cell receptor beta chains from one sample sequenced in a study of early T cells in non-severe SARS-CoV-2 infection. MiXCR, applied by TCRdb to the 5' RACE reads, yields one record per CDR3 protein. The table has 52,000 or so distinct CDR3 sequences, roughly an eighth seen once. The sample consisted of whole blood. Receptor source: an adult who was a healthcare worker with PCR-confirmed SARS-CoV-2 infection or an uninfected control (not recorded which).

In this sample, this clonotype turned up a few times. The chain is built from TRBV6-1 and TRBJ1-1; D not certain. V lost 10 bases, J lost 1 base, and 13 bases lay in between. The CDR3 has 13 residues. CDR1 and CDR2 (germline): MNHNS, SASEGT. The CDR3: CATGATSNTEAFF. The CDR3, as DNA: TGTGCCACAGGAGCGACATCGAACACTGAAGCTTTCTTT.

This clonotype occurred many times. This rearrangement joins TRBV20-1 to TRBJ2-3; 8 nucleotides align to TRBD1. This CDR3 has 14 amino acids. Trimming took 3 bases from V and 1 from J; bases not matched to a gene: 3. CDR1 DFQATT and CDR2 SNEGSKA come from the germline V gene (reference sequence). CDR3 residues: CSASQGAGTDTQYF. CDR3 DNA: TGCAGTGCTAGTCAGGGGGCCGGCACAGATACGCAGTATTTT.

This clonotype appeared a few times. The chain is built from TRBV7-6 and TRBJ2-3, with D tentatively TRBD2 (5 bases). Trimming cost V 5 bases and J 8 bases, with 17 bases left between them. The germline V gene has CDR1 SGHVS and CDR2 FNYEAQ. CDR3 size: 14 residues. This CDR3 reads CASSPATGEGTQYF. CDR3 DNA: TGTGCCAGCAGCCCGGCGACTGGAGAGGGTACGCAGTATTTT. Filled out from reference TRBV7-6 and TRBJ2-3, the complete variable domain reads GAGVSQSPRYKVTKRGQDVALRCDPISGHVSLYWYRQALGQGPEFLTYFNYEAQQDKSGLPNDRFSAERPEGSISTLTIQRTEQRDSAMYRCASSPATGEGTQYFGPGTRLTVL.

The V gene is TRBV11-2, the J gene TRBJ2-2; no clear D gene. The length of the CDR3 is 12 residues. The germline V gene encodes CDR1 SGHAT and CDR2 FQNNGV. The V end was cut by 4 bases, the J end by 4 bases, with 4 bases between. CDR3 sequence reads: CASSYFTGELFF. CDR3 bases: TGTGCCAGCAGCTACTTCACCGGGGAGCTGTTTTTT.

This clonotype appeared many times. The rearrangement links TRBV30 to TRBJ1-2; D gene uncertain. The germline V and J ends were trimmed by 2 bases and 2 bases, with 3 bases remaining between them. Germline V lookup: CDR1 GTSNPN, CDR2 SVGIG (reference sequence). The length of the CDR3 is 11 residues. The DNA of the CDR3 is TGTGCCTGGAGTCGCAACTATGGCTACACCTTC. Translation gives CAWSRNYGYTF.

This clonotype was recorded many times. This chain connects TRBV30 to TRBJ2-1; D remains ambiguous. Trimming left V 1 base short and J 5 bases short, with 15 bases between. This CDR3 contains 15 residues. CDR1 is GTSNPN and CDR2 is SVGIG in the germline V gene (reference sequence). CDR3 coding DNA: TGTGCCTGGAGTGCCCTGGTCCCGCCGAACAATGAGCAGTTCTTC. Translating it yields CAWSALVPPNNEQFF.

CDR3 DNA: TGCGCCAGCAGCCAAGATAGTCGGGGGGCCAAAAACATTCAGTACTTC. Residues: CASSQDSRGAKNIQYF. This chain links TRBV4-1 with TRBJ2-4; a weak D match, TRBD2 (6 bases). V was trimmed by 0 bases and J by 1 base, leaving 10 bases between them. The CDR3 is made up of 16 amino acids. From germline, CDR1 is MGHRA and CDR2 YSYEKL.

This clonotype was counted at least ten times. The chain combines TRBV3-1 with TRBJ1-5; no reliable D call. Germline values: CDR1 LGHDT, CDR2 YNNKEL (reference sequence). The CDR3 spans 14 residues. V gave up 4 bases and J gave up 4 bases, with 11 bases separating them. CDR3 bases: TGTGCCAGCAGCCCCATGGGCAGAAATCAGCCCCAGCATTTT. Protein product: CASSPMGRNQPQHF.

This clonotype has a single count. V usage is TRBV7-2 and J usage is TRBJ2-7, with D possibly being TRBD2 (5 bases). V lost 8 bases, J lost 7 bases, and 15 bases lay in between. From germline, CDR1 is SGHTA and CDR2 FQGNSA. The CDR3 has 12 residues. The CDR3 nucleotides read TGTGCCAGCGCAGCGGCAGCCCGGGAGCAGTACTTC. Translated: CASAAAAREQYF.

The sample holds many counts of this clonotype. This chain connects TRBV29-1 to TRBJ2-3; unclear D gene. The CDR3 has 10 residues. Germline CDR1 reads SQVTM; CDR2 reads ANQGSEA. Trimming shortened V by 4 bases and J by 6 bases, and 5 bases separated the two germline ends. The CDR3 here is CSVGVDTQYF. For the CDR3, the DNA is TGCAGCGTTGGGGTGGATACGCAGTATTTT.

This clonotype turned up a few times. This rearrangement joins TRBV25-1 to TRBJ2-7; no clear D. From germline, CDR1 is MGHDK and CDR2 SYGVNS. The CDR3 is made up of 13 amino acids. V was cut by 11 bases and J by 3 bases, with 17 bases left in between. The CDR3 region is CADPVFRFYEQYF. The CDR3, as DNA: TGTGCCGACCCGGTATTTCGGTTCTACGAGCAGTACTTC.

The chain couples TRBV30 to TRBJ2-5, with TRBD1 as a possible D gene (6 bases). From germline, CDR1 is GTSNPN and CDR2 SVGIG (reference sequence). The CDR3 runs 15 residues. V lost 2 bases and J 5 bases, leaving 18 bases between the germline ends. The CDR3 here is CAWSTYRALMETQYF. The CDR3 DNA sequence: TGTGCCTGGAGTACCTACAGGGCCTTGATGGAGACCCAGTACTTC.

The V gene is TRBV11-2, the J gene TRBJ2-7, with D unresolved. From germline, CDR1 is SGHAT and CDR2 FQNNGV. This CDR3 is built from 12 residues. V was pared by 0 bases and J by 5 bases, with 5 bases between. The CDR3 nucleotides are TGTGCCAGCAGCTTAGAAGCCAACGAGCAGTACTTC. Translated, it gives CASSLEANEQYF.

The sample holds many counts of this clonotype. This chain links TRBV11-2 with TRBJ2-2; 8 nucleotides match TRBD2. J gave up 4 bases and V 0 bases, and 7 bases lay outside the gene matches. The length of the CDR3 is 17 residues. Germline V gene data show CDR1 as SGHAT and CDR2 as FQNNGV. The CDR3 DNA sequence: TGTGCCAGCAGCTTAGATATACGGGGGGGCGGCACCGGGGAGCTGTTTTTT. It yields the protein CASSLDIRGGGTGELFF.

This clonotype was seen more than once but under ten times. The chain has TRBV12-5 and TRBJ2-1, with TRBD2 as a possible D gene (5 bases). Germline V gives CDR1 LGHNT, CDR2 FRNRAP. The germline V and J ends were trimmed by 6 bases and 7 bases, with 25 bases remaining between them. This CDR3 spans 17 amino acids. The CDR3 region has the DNA TGTGCTAGTGGAACAACAGACCCGGGGAGACGGGCTAATGAGCAGTTCTTC. As protein: CASGTTDPGRRANEQFF.

This clonotype was recorded a few times. The chain couples TRBV21-1 to TRBJ1-6; the table's D call, TRBD1, was not checked against the DNA. TRBV21-1 is marked as a pseudogene. The CDR3 extends over 17 amino acids. The CDR3 bases are TGTGCCAGCAGCAGGATCCGGGACAACTCCTCTAATTCACCCCTCCACTTT. It codes for CASSRIRDNSSNSPLHF.